The rows below give T cell receptor beta chains drawn from one sample of a study of T cell responses to AZD1222 COVID-19 vaccine. Profiled with immunoSEQ multiplex PCR; TCRdb holds only in-frame clones, not every one. Here the sample spans about 140,000 clones, around 92% being singletons. Sample: peripheral blood, taken after recovery from COVID-19. The receptors were gathered from an adult who had recovered from COVID-19. CDR3s include the opening cysteine and the closing phenylalanine or tryptophan. The order of the fields is J gene, V gene, CDR3 protein.

j_call: TRBJ2-7; v_call: TRBV4-2; cdr3_aa: CASSHNRGSYEQYF
j_call: TRBJ1-5; v_call: TRBV5-1; cdr3_aa: CASSFNLGQPQHF
j_call: TRBJ1-5; v_call: TRBV28; cdr3_aa: CASSLRTPGGNQPQHF
j_call: TRBJ1-1; v_call: TRBV5-4; cdr3_aa: CASSVGTGGGRNTEAFF
j_call: TRBJ2-7; v_call: TRBV18; cdr3_aa: CASSPGTGGNEQYF
j_call: TRBJ1-6; v_call: TRBV27; cdr3_aa: CASSLSAGTSYNSPLHF
j_call: TRBJ1-1; v_call: TRBV24-1; cdr3_aa: CATRGNTEAFF
j_call: TRBJ2-1; v_call: TRBV2; cdr3_aa: CASTRTGGTYNEQFF
j_call: TRBJ2-7; v_call: TRBV15; cdr3_aa: CATSRGPLSSGRINEQYF
j_call: TRBJ1-1; v_call: TRBV7-3; cdr3_aa: CASSSTGTGGTEAFF
j_call: TRBJ2-1; v_call: TRBV13; cdr3_aa: CASSLGLQGAAYNEQFF
j_call: TRBJ2-7; v_call: TRBV28; cdr3_aa: CASTSIGGPKWYEQYF
j_call: TRBJ1-1; v_call: TRBV6-5; cdr3_aa: CASMNRPNTEAFF
j_call: TRBJ2-1; v_call: TRBV6-6; cdr3_aa: CASSSSGRSYNEQFF
j_call: TRBJ2-7; v_call: TRBV29-1; cdr3_aa: CSVVGRDRADEQYF
j_call: TRBJ1-4; v_call: TRBV28; cdr3_aa: CASSLKGVSNEKLFF
j_call: TRBJ1-2; v_call: TRBV5-5; cdr3_aa: CASSLGPPGVGGYTF
j_call: TRBJ2-7; v_call: TRBV27; cdr3_aa: CASSLLPQPHEQYF
j_call: TRBJ1-1; v_call: TRBV5-1; cdr3_aa: CASSRDTEAFF
j_call: TRBJ2-1; v_call: TRBV11-3; cdr3_aa: CASSSSSGFSYNEQFF
j_call: TRBJ1-1; v_call: TRBV28; cdr3_aa: CASSPEGTEAFF
j_call: TRBJ1-3; v_call: TRBV5-8; cdr3_aa: CASRVGLYSGNTIYF
j_call: TRBJ1-1; v_call: TRBV28; cdr3_aa: CASSLRRTGNTEAFF
j_call: TRBJ2-3; v_call: TRBV28; cdr3_aa: CASSLSSHVGYTDTQYF
j_call: TRBJ1-5; v_call: TRBV27; cdr3_aa: CASSFTGGGQPQHF
j_call: TRBJ1-2; v_call: TRBV7-8; cdr3_aa: CASSQASGGPYGYTF
j_call: TRBJ1-1; v_call: TRBV29-1; cdr3_aa: CSVDRTGKNTEAFF
j_call: TRBJ2-2; v_call: TRBV7-9; cdr3_aa: CASSPWGGEGTGELFF
j_call: TRBJ1-1; v_call: TRBV12-3/TRBV12-4; cdr3_aa: CASSLGGAEAFF
j_call: TRBJ2-7; v_call: TRBV11-2; cdr3_aa: CASSLEFPPEYF
j_call: TRBJ1-3; v_call: TRBV10-3; cdr3_aa: CAALQLAGTNGNTIYF